This T cell receptor beta chain was sequenced during a study of cytomegalovirus exposure and HLA in healthy donors. Notes on the study in general: Overall, approximately 150 TCR beta chains were annotated as cytomegalovirus-associated.

PCR amplification relied on 60 Vbeta primers (plus 13 Jbeta primers). Sequenced by immunoSEQ multiplex PCR; TCRdb stores in-frame clones only, minus some. The table lists 130,000 to 150,000 clones, around 80% of them singletons. This clone was seen a handful of times. Its antigen is currently unknown. CDR3 length: 17 amino acids. Trimming removed 0 bases at V and 4 bases at J, with 20 bases between. Germline CDR1 reads SGHKS; CDR2 reads YYEKEE (reference sequence). The chain couples TRBV5-5 to TRBJ2-7, with TRBD2 as a possible D gene (7 bases). The origin of this receptor is a female donor in good health and CMV-seronegative. Material: PBMCs. The CDR3 sequence: CASSLEYTGGLRYEQYF. The CDR3 DNA reads as TGTGCCAGCAGCTTGGAATATACCGGGGGGCTGCGGTACGAGCAGTACTTC.